Listed here are 11 T cell receptor beta chains from one sample, sequenced in a study of CD8+CD57+ T cells in acquired aplastic anemia (dated 2018 in TCRdb). Expansion of CD8+CD57+ cells had been shown by flow cytometry in the patients chosen for sequencing. For sequencing, an Illumina HiSeq 2000 was employed. Profiling of TCR beta VDJ combinations and CDR3 sequences used genomic DNA as the template. TCRdb trimmed the raw reads at Q25, called clones with MiXCR and kept productive beta chains. CDR3 protein sequences are deduplicated, and each keeps its most common genes and DNA. The sample profile shows over 150,000 distinct CDR3 sequences; 71% of them were found once. The top ten hold around 45% of the sample. The sample taken for sequencing was sorted CD4+, CD8+, or CD8+CD57+ T cells (not recorded which) from PBMCs. These receptors were obtained from a human donor with aplastic anemia.

This CDR3 reads CAISNHIPGTGGTQYF. The CDR3 DNA sequence: TGTGCCATCAGTAACCACATCCCCGGGACAGGTGGCACGCAGTATTTT. The chain uses TRBV10-3 and TRBJ2-3; 8 nucleotides agree with TRBD1. CDR1 is ENHRY, CDR2 SYGVKD, per germline. The CDR3 covers 16 residues. Trimming at V came to 5 bases and at J to 9 bases, leaving 16 bases not matched to a gene.

The V and J genes are TRBV7-9 and TRBJ2-7; D is unresolved. The CDR3 has 15 amino acids. The germline V gene has CDR1 SEHNR and CDR2 FQNEAQ (reference sequence). V was clipped by 1 base and J by 3 bases, with 13 bases between them. The CDR3 nucleotides read TGTGCCAGCAGCTTAGTTGGGTGGAGAGGCTACGAGCAGTACTTC. Protein product: CASSLVGWRGYEQYF.

The chain joins TRBV19 to TRBJ2-7; D is perhaps TRBD1 (5 bases). The CDR3 extends over 14 amino acids. Trimming stripped 2 bases from V and 2 bases from J, with 10 bases between. The germline V gene has CDR1 LNHDA and CDR2 SQIVND (reference sequence). The CDR3 coding sequence is TGTGCCAGTAGTATATCAGGGATCCCCTACGAGCAGTACTTC. Amino acid sequence: CASSISGIPYEQYF.

The chain employs TRBV20-1 and TRBJ1-2; the match to TRBD1 covers 7 bases. Germline V gene sequence: CDR1 DFQATT, CDR2 SNEGSKA (reference sequence). CDR3 length: 13 amino acids. The V gene end was trimmed by 3 bases and the J gene end by 3 bases; junction bases not matched to a gene: 4. The CDR3 reads CSARGRGDYGYTF. Here the CDR3 DNA reads TGCAGTGCTAGGGGCAGGGGGGACTATGGCTACACCTTC.

V gene TRBV29-1 combines with J gene TRBJ2-1; D possibly corresponds to TRBD1 (5 bases). This CDR3 region has 13 residues. Trimming took 1 base from V and 6 from J, leaving 10 bases between them. Germline CDR1 and CDR2: SQVTM and ANQGSEA. DNA of the CDR3: TGCAGCGTTGAAGGACCGACAGTCAATGAGCAGTTCTTC. This translates into CSVEGPTVNEQFF.

V usage is TRBV20-1 and J usage is TRBJ2-7; 9 bases line up with TRBD1. CDR1 and CDR2 from the germline V gene are DFQATT and SNEGSKA (reference sequence). Trimming removed 6 bases from V and 4 bases from J; junction bases left unmatched: 10. The CDR3 is 14 amino acids. Written as DNA, the CDR3 is TGCAGTGCACTTGGACAGGGGCGACGGTACGAGCAGTACTTC. This encodes CSALGQGRRYEQYF.

This chain connects TRBV7-9 to TRBJ2-3; D not certain. Germline CDR1 reads SEHNR; CDR2 reads FQNEAQ (reference sequence). This CDR3 is 12 amino acids long. Trimming left V 7 bases short and J 1 base short, with 6 bases between. CDR3 coding DNA: TGTGCCAGCACTAAAGGCACAGATACGCAGTATTTT. Its protein product is CASTKGTDTQYF.

This clonotype was found a few times. This chain uses TRBV6-4 with TRBJ2-3, with D perhaps matching TRBD2 (6 bases). The CDR3 runs to 14 residues. The V end was cut by 0 bases, the J end by 9 bases, with 13 bases between. Germline CDR1 and CDR2: MRHNA and SNTAGT. As DNA, the CDR3 is TGTGCCAGCAGTGACTCAGGGGAGGCCCCCACGCAGTATTTT. This gives the protein CASSDSGEAPTQYF.

Of note for this clonotype: This clone may be a read error of a much larger clone one base away. The chain couples TRBV7-3 to TRBJ2-5; perhaps TRBD2 as D (6 bases). The germline V gene has CDR1 SGHTA and CDR2 FQGTGA. V lost 2 bases, J lost 5 bases, and 15 bases lay in between. The CDR3 totals 15 residues. In DNA, the CDR3 is TGTGCCAGCAGCTTAGTAATGGCGGGGATGGAGACCCAGTACTTC. It translates to CASSLVMAGMETQYF.

This clonotype appeared once. A read error may produce the germline difference seen at one junction end. The chain is built from TRBV4-2 and TRBJ2-2; the D gene is possibly TRBD2 (5 bases). This CDR3 has 15 amino acids. CDR1 and CDR2 from the germline V gene are LGHNA and YNFKEQ. The CDR3 DNA is TGTGCCAGCAGCCAAGCGCCGGGTGACACCGGGGAGCTGGTTTTT. This sequence encodes CASSQAPGDTGELVF.

The CDR3 DNA reads as TGTGCTAGTGGCTCTTTTAATGCGGTGTTTTTT. Encoded protein: CASGSFNAVFF. The chain recombines TRBV12-5 with TRBJ2-2; D not certain. Trimming pared 6 bases from V and 15 bases from J, leaving 14 bases between. CDR1 LGHNT and CDR2 FRNRAP come from the germline V gene. CDR3 length: 11 residues.